This entry is about one TCR beta chain. In the naive CD8 group, cells lacked CD45RO and were positively selected for CCR7, so terminally differentiated effector memory CD45RA+ cells were left out. Measured with immunoSEQ multiplex PCR; TCRdb has only the in-frame clones, and not every one. The profile shows around 2.1 million clones, 90% to 95% of them singletons. With 3 bases removed from V and 7 bases from J, the gap between germline ends came to 10 bases. CDR1 and CDR2 (germline): SGHTA, FQGTGA. This CDR3 spans 13 amino acids. This record comes from a study of shared clonotypes between healthy human individuals.

Sequenced material: naive CD8+ T cells from PBMCs. This receptor was identified in a man between 18 and 35 years old in good health. Some clones in this sample may be carry-over from other donors' samples. The V gene is TRBV7-3, the J gene TRBJ2-1; tentative D call: TRBD2 (6 bases). CDR3 nucleotides: TGTGCCAGCAGCTTCGGCGGGGTGAATGAGCAGTTCTTC. Amino acids: CASSFGGVNEQFF.